This is a list of T cell receptor beta chains from one sample in a study of T-cell reconstitution after alpha-beta-depleted transplantation in children. From the PCR reads, TCRdb called clonotypes with MiXCR, one entry per CDR3 protein. Of 95,000 to 150,000 distinct CDR3 sequences in the sample, 20% to 25% are singletons; the top ten hold about 10%. The sequencing here drew on PBMCs, mostly from graft donor cells, taken 180 days after TCRalphabeta/CD19-depleted stem cell transplant. Every receptor here comes from a male patient aged 2 to 10 who had a stem cell transplant for chronic granulomatous disease, so the T cells may come from the graft donor. Both conserved end residues are part of each CDR3. D genes are given only for firm matches.

D gene: -; J gene: TRBJ2-7; V gene: TRBV20-1; CDR3 protein: CSARAGLRVIEYEQYF
D gene: -; J gene: TRBJ2-7; V gene: TRBV7-9; CDR3 protein: CASSFEGNSYEQYF
D gene: -; J gene: TRBJ2-3; V gene: TRBV20-1; CDR3 protein: CSASRLVPDTQYF
D gene: TRBD2; J gene: TRBJ2-1; V gene: TRBV7-2; CDR3 protein: CASSLLLAGVGNEQFF
D gene: -; J gene: TRBJ1-1; V gene: TRBV20-1; CDR3 protein: CSARIFAGASTEAFF
D gene: TRBD1; J gene: TRBJ1-4; V gene: TRBV20-1; CDR3 protein: CSARVRGRIEKLFF
D gene: -; J gene: TRBJ2-1; V gene: TRBV7-2; CDR3 protein: CASRPVVQGDEQFF
D gene: TRBD1; J gene: TRBJ2-1; V gene: TRBV7-2; CDR3 protein: CASSPDRASEQFF
D gene: -; J gene: TRBJ2-7; V gene: TRBV12-3/TRBV12-4; CDR3 protein: CASSTQGNYEQYF
D gene: TRBD1; J gene: TRBJ1-4; V gene: TRBV20-1; CDR3 protein: CIAGGTANEKLFF
D gene: TRBD1; J gene: TRBJ2-1; V gene: TRBV11-3; CDR3 protein: CASSLGQGVPNEQFF
D gene: TRBD2; J gene: TRBJ2-4; V gene: TRBV20-1; CDR3 protein: CSAQIFRLTSGNVAKNIQYF
D gene: TRBD2; J gene: TRBJ2-5; V gene: TRBV4-2; CDR3 protein: CASSPGLAGGQETQYF
D gene: TRBD2; J gene: TRBJ2-1; V gene: TRBV5-1; CDR3 protein: CASSLVGGTSYNEQFF
D gene: -; J gene: TRBJ2-7; V gene: TRBV5-1; CDR3 protein: CASSAEPIAAYEQYF
D gene: -; J gene: TRBJ1-1; V gene: TRBV7-2; CDR3 protein: CASSLLGARVNTEAFF
D gene: TRBD2; J gene: TRBJ2-1; V gene: TRBV12-3/TRBV12-4; CDR3 protein: CASRRAGAYNEQFF
D gene: TRBD1; J gene: TRBJ2-1; V gene: TRBV7-9; CDR3 protein: CASSLAAGQAYEQFF
D gene: -; J gene: TRBJ2-5; V gene: TRBV20-1; CDR3 protein: CSARGERGDQETQYF
D gene: -; J gene: TRBJ2-6; V gene: TRBV4-1; CDR3 protein: CASSRIGDSGANVLTF
D gene: TRBD1; J gene: TRBJ2-4; V gene: TRBV7-2; CDR3 protein: CASSLVPGQGAKNIQYF
D gene: -; J gene: TRBJ2-1; V gene: TRBV27; CDR3 protein: CASSLSGWTTPGNEQFF
D gene: -; J gene: TRBJ2-2; V gene: TRBV12-3/TRBV12-4; CDR3 protein: CASSFDYRDTGELFF
D gene: -; J gene: TRBJ2-4; V gene: TRBV5-6; CDR3 protein: CASSASYRENIQYF
D gene: -; J gene: TRBJ2-6; V gene: TRBV7-2; CDR3 protein: CASSPIRVSSGANVLTF
D gene: -; J gene: TRBJ1-4; V gene: TRBV5-6; CDR3 protein: CASSRKLGGEKLFF
D gene: TRBD2; J gene: TRBJ2-1; V gene: TRBV6-2/TRBV6-3; CDR3 protein: CASSYSLTSGLDNEQFF
D gene: -; J gene: TRBJ1-1; V gene: TRBV29-1; CDR3 protein: CSVSMRGNTEAFF
D gene: -; J gene: TRBJ1-2; V gene: TRBV6-5; CDR3 protein: CASSWASNYGYTF
D gene: -; J gene: TRBJ2-1; V gene: TRBV20-1; CDR3 protein: CSARDWLASYNEQFF
D gene: -; J gene: TRBJ2-7; V gene: TRBV5-1; CDR3 protein: CASSLDAHSYEQYF
D gene: -; J gene: TRBJ1-2; V gene: TRBV7-2; CDR3 protein: CASSLEGGMSGYTF
D gene: TRBD1; J gene: TRBJ1-5; V gene: TRBV20-1; CDR3 protein: CSARGQGQNQPQHF
D gene: TRBD2; J gene: TRBJ2-1; V gene: TRBV5-1; CDR3 protein: CASSRTSGGSSYNEQFF
D gene: TRBD2; J gene: TRBJ2-1; V gene: TRBV20-1; CDR3 protein: CSASLAGEGYNEQFF
D gene: -; J gene: TRBJ2-1; V gene: TRBV9; CDR3 protein: CASSVDYEQFF
D gene: -; J gene: TRBJ1-4; V gene: TRBV6-5; CDR3 protein: CASSLRVREKLFF
D gene: TRBD1; J gene: TRBJ2-7; V gene: TRBV10-2; CDR3 protein: CASSERTGSSYEQYF
D gene: TRBD1; J gene: TRBJ2-5; V gene: TRBV20-1; CDR3 protein: CSARERTGLETQYF
D gene: -; J gene: TRBJ2-7; V gene: TRBV7-9; CDR3 protein: CASSSLAPDPLYEQYF
D gene: -; J gene: TRBJ2-7; V gene: TRBV27; CDR3 protein: CASRRDREGQYF
D gene: -; J gene: TRBJ2-1; V gene: TRBV5-1; CDR3 protein: CASNFGGTGSDEQFF
D gene: TRBD1; J gene: TRBJ2-1; V gene: TRBV6-2/TRBV6-3; CDR3 protein: CASKARGPNEQFF
D gene: -; J gene: TRBJ2-5; V gene: TRBV12-3/TRBV12-4; CDR3 protein: CASSSQGSYQETQYF
D gene: -; J gene: TRBJ2-7; V gene: TRBV12-3/TRBV12-4; CDR3 protein: CASSLVRNTQYF
D gene: -; J gene: TRBJ2-2; V gene: TRBV9; CDR3 protein: CASSKTLGELFF
D gene: -; J gene: TRBJ1-2; V gene: TRBV12-3/TRBV12-4; CDR3 protein: CASSFWGGGYTF
D gene: TRBD2; J gene: TRBJ2-3; V gene: TRBV12-3/TRBV12-4; CDR3 protein: CASSLRGGRESTDTQYF
D gene: -; J gene: TRBJ2-1; V gene: TRBV5-1; CDR3 protein: CASSFTNNEQFF
D gene: TRBD2; J gene: TRBJ2-1; V gene: TRBV4-3; CDR3 protein: CASSQLGGANNEQFF
D gene: TRBD1; J gene: TRBJ1-2; V gene: TRBV5-6; CDR3 protein: CASSHRTGGFPGYTF
D gene: -; J gene: TRBJ2-2; V gene: TRBV5-1; CDR3 protein: CASSLTGSNTGELFF
D gene: -; J gene: TRBJ1-5; V gene: TRBV14; CDR3 protein: CASSQDWVSAQHF
D gene: TRBD1; J gene: TRBJ1-2; V gene: TRBV12-3/TRBV12-4; CDR3 protein: CASRQQGASGYTF
D gene: TRBD2; J gene: TRBJ2-1; V gene: TRBV12-3/TRBV12-4; CDR3 protein: CASSLVRGGKDEQFF
D gene: -; J gene: TRBJ2-1; V gene: TRBV19; CDR3 protein: CASSGAAREQFF
D gene: TRBD1; J gene: TRBJ2-2; V gene: TRBV20-1; CDR3 protein: CSAATGGTGELFF